This T cell receptor beta chain was sequenced for a study of T cell repertoires in aging, cancer and after chemotherapy. Amplification of TCR beta used genomic DNA extracted from peripheral blood. Trimming cost V 7 bases and J 4 bases; bases outside gene matches: 14. CDR3 length: 16 amino acids. Germline V CDR1 and CDR2: MDHEN, SYDVKM. A mixed TRB-A/B primer pool amplified rearranged TRB by multiplex touch-down PCR. TCRdb re-derived calls from the multiplex PCR reads in MiXCR, one entry per CDR3 protein. The sample includes fewer than 15,000 distinct CDR3 sequences, roughly 24% of them seen just once.

The TCR was taken from a human donor in good health. This sequence joins TRBV28 and TRBJ2-7; 9 bases are a match to TRBD2. The sequencing input was blood. CDR3 residues: CASTRGQRGAGYEQYF. The CDR3 coding sequence is TGTGCCAGCACCAGAGGACAGCGGGGGGCCGGTTACGAGCAGTACTTC. Complete variable domain (other parts from reference TRBV28 and TRBJ2-7): DVKVTQSSRYLVKRTGEKVFLECVQDMDHENMFWYRQDPGLGLRLIYFSYDVKMKEKGDIPEGYSVSREKKERFSLILESASTNQTSMYLCASTRGQRGAGYEQYFGPGTRLTVT.